This entry lists 20 T cell receptor beta chains sequenced from one sample in a study of Graves' ophthalmopathy and Graves' hyperthyroidism (dated by TCRdb to the late 2010s). For sequencing, an Illumina HiSeq 2000 was employed. TCR beta CDR3 regions were amplified from RNA transcripts for repertoire sequencing. HTBI primers and the Qiagen OneStep RT-PCR kit were used in a first-round RT-PCR, which was followed by a second-round multiplex PCR, size selection and purification. TCRdb redid the processing of the public reads, applying fastp at Q25 and MiXCR, and retained in-frame beta chains. CDR3 protein sequences are deduplicated, and each keeps its most common genes and DNA. The sample data list roughly 610,000 distinct CDR3 sequences, and approximately 22% of these were observed just once. The top ten constitute more than 5.5% of the sample. Sequenced input: peripheral blood. The receptors were sampled from a woman younger than 30 with stable Graves' hyperthyroidism. Some clones in this sample may be carry-over from other donors' samples. Donor details come from another sample of the same person, matched by shared clones.

This clonotype was counted at least ten times. The chain carries TRBV2 and TRBJ2-2; no clear D. This CDR3 spans 14 amino acids. Trimming removed 2 bases from V and 4 bases from J, with 8 bases in between. The germline CDR1 and CDR2 sequences are SNHLY and FYNNEI. The CDR3 DNA follows: TGTGCCAGCAGTGAAAAGGGCGGCACCGGGGAGCTGTTTTTT. Residues: CASSEKGGTGELFF.

This clonotype came up many times. This chain links TRBV28 with TRBJ2-5; 8 nucleotides agree with TRBD1. Germline values: CDR1 MDHEN, CDR2 SYDVKM. V lost 5 bases, J lost 5 bases, and 10 bases stayed unmatched. This CDR3 is 15 amino acids long. The CDR3 bases are TGTGCCAGCAGTCCCAGGACAGGGCAACTCGAGACCCAGTACTTC. It yields the protein CASSPRTGQLETQYF.

This clonotype was seen only a few times. V gene TRBV24-1 combines with J gene TRBJ2-2; D unresolved. With 3 bases removed from V and 4 bases from J, the gap between germline ends came to 20 bases. In germline, CDR1 is KGHDR, CDR2 SFDVKD. The CDR3 runs to 18 residues. CDR3 sequence: CATSDGTKTNLGTGELFF. Written as DNA, the CDR3 is TGTGCCACCAGTGATGGTACGAAAACGAACCTGGGCACCGGGGAGCTGTTTTTT.

In this sample, this clonotype turned up many times. The chain recombines TRBV7-2 with TRBJ2-7; 8 nucleotides align to TRBD2. With V trimmed by 0 bases and J by 5 bases, 3 bases remained unmatched. Germline lookup yields CDR1 SGHTA and CDR2 FQGNSA. The CDR3 extends over 14 amino acids. The CDR3 spells CASSLAGREHEQYF. The CDR3 nucleotides are TGTGCCAGCAGCTTAGCCGGGAGGGAGCACGAGCAGTACTTC.

There are a few counts of this clonotype. The chain is built from TRBV6-2 or TRBV6-3 and TRBJ1-4; D remains unclear. From germline, CDR1 is MNHEY and CDR2 SVGEGT. The CDR3 consists of 14 residues. Trimming took off 7 bases at V and 3 bases at J, with 12 bases between the two ends. The CDR3 spells CASTRGSPNEKLFF. CDR3 DNA: TGTGCCAGCACCCGAGGATCACCTAATGAAAAACTGTTTTTT.

The CDR3 sequence is CASSQEITASLNQPQHF. The CDR3 DNA reads as TGCGCCAGCAGCCAAGAAATTACGGCCAGCCTCAATCAGCCCCAGCATTTT. V gene TRBV4-1 combines with J gene TRBJ1-5; D call uncertain. This CDR3 contains 17 residues. V lost 0 bases and J lost 3, with 15 bases in between. CDR1 is MGHRA and CDR2 is YSYEKL in the germline V gene.

The genes are TRBV7-3 and TRBJ2-1, with 10 bases identical to TRBD2. The CDR3 is 15 residues long. The germline V gene has CDR1 SGHTA and CDR2 FQGTGA. Trimming cost V 5 bases and J 6 bases; bases outside gene matches: 7. The CDR3 DNA is TGTGCCAGCAGCCTCGGGACTAGCGAGATCAATGAGCAGTTCTTC. Translating it yields CASSLGTSEINEQFF.

This clonotype was counted ten times or more. This chain joins TRBV6-5 and TRBJ2-7; the D gene could be TRBD1 or TRBD2 (6 bases each). The V gene's germline CDR1 is MNHEY and CDR2 SVGAGI. The V end was cut by 0 bases, the J end by 4 bases, with 13 bases between. This CDR3 region has 15 residues. CDR3 sequence reads: CASSYSTWGAYEQYF. DNA for the CDR3: TGTGCCAGCAGTTACTCGACCTGGGGGGCTTACGAGCAGTACTTC.

In this sample, this clonotype turned up a few times. The CDR3 spells CATSSGNTEAFF. The CDR3, as DNA: TGTGCCACCAGTAGCGGGAACACTGAAGCTTTCTTT. This chain links TRBV24-1 with TRBJ1-1; unclear D gene. Trimming removed 6 bases at V and 1 base at J, with 5 bases between. CDR3 length: 12 residues. In germline, CDR1 is KGHDR, CDR2 SFDVKD.

V gene TRBV7-2 combines with J gene TRBJ2-2; possibly TRBD2 for D (6 bases). The germline V gene has CDR1 SGHTA and CDR2 FQGNSA. This CDR3 is 15 amino acids long. V shed 6 bases and J shed 5 bases, with 16 bases lying between them. CDR3: CASSFRLDPTGELFF. In DNA form, the CDR3 reads TGTGCCAGCAGTTTTCGACTAGATCCTACCGGGGAGCTGTTTTTT.

The sample holds many counts of this clonotype. V is TRBV12-3 or TRBV12-4 and J is TRBJ2-7, with 11 bases lining up with TRBD2. This CDR3 region has 14 residues. Germline trimming cut 2 bases from V and 6 bases from J; bases unmatched to any gene: 3. The CDR3 loop is CASSLTLAGGEQYF. CDR3 nucleotide sequence: TGTGCCAGCAGTTTAACCCTAGCGGGGGGCGAGCAGTACTTC.

The chain combines TRBV7-9 with TRBJ2-4, with 8 nucleotides matching TRBD2. The germline CDR1 and CDR2 sequences are SEHNR and FQNEAQ (reference sequence). The CDR3 has 16 amino acids. V gave up 5 bases and J gave up 0 bases; unmatched junction bases: 6. DNA for the CDR3: TGTGCCAGCAGCCATAACGCGGGGGGAGCCAAAAACATTCAGTACTTC. Translating it yields CASSHNAGGAKNIQYF. Supplemented by reference TRBV7-9 and TRBJ2-4, the full variable domain reads DTGVSQNPRHKITKRGQNVTFRCDPISEHNRLYWYRQTLGQGPEFLTYFQNEAQLEKSRLLSDRFSAERPKGSFSTLEIQRTEQGDSAMYLCASSHNAGGAKNIQYFGAGTRLSVL.

This clonotype was picked up many times. The J gene is TRBJ1-5, the V gene TRBV6-5; perhaps TRBD1 as D (5 bases). The CDR3 contains 13 residues. Germline V gene sequence: CDR1 MNHEY, CDR2 SVGAGI. Trimming cost V 1 base and J 8 bases, with 9 bases left between them. DNA for the CDR3: TGTGCCAGCAGTTACTTCCAGGGTGAGCCCCAGCATTTT. Translation: CASSYFQGEPQHF.

This clonotype was found once. The V and J genes are TRBV28 and TRBJ1-1, with 7 bases aligning to TRBD1. CDR1 and CDR2 from the germline V gene are MDHEN and SYDVKM. This CDR3 has 15 residues. V lost 5 bases to trimming and J lost 7 bases; unmatched junction nucleotides: 13. CDR3 residues: CASSTPGTVRIEAFF. In DNA form, the CDR3 reads TGTGCCAGCAGTACACCCGGGACAGTTAGGATTGAAGCTTTCTTT.

This clonotype was detected ten times or more. The chain is built from TRBV30 and TRBJ2-7; 8 bases line up with TRBD2. Looked up from germline, CDR1 is GTSNPN and CDR2 is SVGIG (reference sequence). This CDR3 comprises 13 residues. The ends lost 5 bases at V and 3 bases at J; junction bases unmatched: 6. As DNA, the CDR3 is TGTGCCTGGGCCACCGGGACTAGCTACGAGCAGTACTTC. It specifies CAWATGTSYEQYF. Using reference TRBV30 and TRBJ2-7 for the parts outside the CDR3, the full variable domain is SQTIHQWPATLVQPVGSPLSLECTVEGTSNPNLYWYRQAAGRGLQLLFYSVGIGQISSEVPQNLSASRPQDRQFILSSKKLLLSDSGFYLCAWATGTSYEQYFGPGTRLTVT.

The table lists this clonotype with many counts. This may stem from a read error, because a much larger clone lies one nucleotide away. This chain joins TRBV6-1 and TRBJ2-7; no definite D call. The ends were cut back, 7 bases at V and 5 bases at J, with 12 bases in the middle. Per the germline V gene, CDR1 is MNHNS and CDR2 is SASEGT. The CDR3 runs to 12 residues. For the CDR3, the DNA is TGTGCCAGCATTCCGGGCAGGCACGAGCAGTACTTC. It specifies CASIPGRHEQYF.

This clonotype was detected many times. The V gene is TRBV14, the J gene TRBJ1-1, with a tentative D call TRBD1 (6 bases). The CDR3 has 14 residues. V was pared by 3 bases and J by 3 bases, with 11 bases between. Germline loops: CDR1 SGHDN, CDR2 FVKESK. The CDR3 reads CASSQTRGYTEAFF. The CDR3 DNA reads as TGTGCCAGCAGCCAGACCAGGGGTTACACTGAAGCTTTCTTT.

J is TRBJ2-7 and V is TRBV13; a weak D match, TRBD2 (5 bases). The CDR3 consists of 15 residues. V lost 2 bases, J lost 3 bases, and 14 bases lay in between. Germline values: CDR1 PRHDT, CDR2 FYEKMQ (reference sequence). The CDR3 is CASSLTREFLYEQYF. The CDR3, as DNA: TGTGCCAGCAGCTTAACGAGGGAATTTCTCTACGAGCAGTACTTC.

This clonotype was seen a handful of times. The V call is TRBV15, the J call TRBJ1-2, with D uncertain. V dropped 3 bases and J dropped 6 bases, with 8 bases sitting between them. CDR1 is LNHNV, CDR2 YYDKDF, per germline (reference sequence). The CDR3 has 12 amino acids. The chain's CDR3 is CATSRRRDGYTF. CDR3 in DNA: TGTGCCACCAGCAGGAGACGGGATGGCTACACCTTC.

The genes are TRBV30 and TRBJ2-7; 10 nucleotides match TRBD2. The CDR3 is 15 residues long. Germline V gene sequence: CDR1 GTSNPN, CDR2 SVGIG (reference sequence). V gave up 6 bases and J gave up 2 bases; unmatched junction bases: 10. In DNA, the CDR3 is TGTGCCTGCGGGGGCGGAGCGGGGGGGACCTACGAGCAGTACTTC. Encoded protein: CACGGGAGGTYEQYF. Based on the CDR3 plus reference TRBV30 and TRBJ2-7, the full variable domain is SQTIHQWPATLVQPVGSPLSLECTVEGTSNPNLYWYRQAAGRGLQLLFYSVGIGQISSEVPQNLSASRPQDRQFILSSKKLLLSDSGFYLCACGGGAGGTYEQYFGPGTRLTVT.